The following is a TCR beta chain sequence with its context. The sample is drawn from a study of technical replicates of blood from several donors. TCRdb's copy holds only in-frame clones and misses some; the assay was immunoSEQ multiplex PCR. The sample contains approximately 94,000 clones, about 96% of which appear only once. The CDR3 covers 14 residues. The germline V gene encodes CDR1 MDHEN and CDR2 SYDVKM. J was trimmed by 4 bases and V by 6 bases; bases with no gene match: 7. The clonotype was recovered from a human donor in good health. Sequencing was done on a sample of T cells isolated from PBMCs. This chain joins TRBV28 and TRBJ2-7; 9 positions agree with TRBD2. The CDR3 protein is CASSRTSEGYEQYF. CDR3 in DNA: TGTGCCAGCAGCCGGACTAGCGAGGGATACGAGCAGTACTTC.